The clone carrying this T cell receptor (beta chain) was counted once. As processed by the authors: Estimation of nucleated cell counts relied on the amplification of reference gene primers. Clones were read by immunoSEQ multiplex PCR, and TCRdb kept only the in-frame ones, dropping some. V and J calls and clone size are those listed in that table; D and trimming were worked out from the DNA. The sample yields fewer than 300,000 clones, over 65% seen once. The entry originates in a study of blood T cell repertoires in COVID-19. Study overall: COVID-19 samples from acute and convalescent phases originated in the United States, Italy and Spain. T cells, B-cell-depleted T cells, or PBMCs supplied cDNA or gDNA.

The CDR3 is 15 residues long. The V end was cut by 9 bases, the J end by 1 base, with 15 bases between. Germline-derived CDR1 and CDR2 are MNHEY and SVGAGI. The chain carries TRBV6-5 and TRBJ2-2; D remains unclear. Sequences were obtained from peripheral blood. This receptor was obtained from a woman aged 80 or over with acute or convalescent COVID-19. The CDR3 region has the DNA TGTGCCAGTTCGCCCGCAGTCCTGAACACCGGGGAGCTGTTTTTT. It is translated as CASSPAVLNTGELFF.